Following are 16 T cell receptor beta chains from one sample sequenced in a study of blood T cell repertoires in COVID-19. TCRdb's copy holds only in-frame clones and misses some; the assay was immunoSEQ multiplex PCR. Of 130,000 to 150,000 clones listed, 84% are singletons. Sequencing was carried out using PBMCs or T cells enriched from blood (not recorded which). These receptor sequences come from a man between 35 and 55 years old with acute COVID-19.

V gene TRBV18 combines with J gene TRBJ2-5, with TRBD2 matching over 7 bases. Germline V gene lookup returns CDR1 KGHSH and CDR2 LQKENI. V was pared by 3 bases and J by 5 bases, with 9 bases of the junction left unmatched. CDR3 length: 15 amino acids. The CDR3 protein is CASSPLPGGLETQYF. CDR3 bases: TGTGCCAGCTCACCGTTACCGGGAGGACTCGAGACCCAGTACTTC.

This chain connects TRBV2 to TRBJ2-7, with no clear D. The CDR3 consists of 15 residues. The V gene's germline CDR1 is SNHLY and CDR2 FYNNEI. V lost 7 bases, J lost 0 bases, and 16 bases lay in between. The CDR3 loop is CASTLTADSSYEQYF. The CDR3 DNA reads as TGTGCCAGCACCTTAACGGCGGATAGCTCCTACGAGCAGTACTTC.

The gene calls are TRBV6-5 and TRBJ1-2; D possibly corresponds to TRBD1 (5 bases). Trimming took 6 bases from V and 7 from J, leaving 18 bases between them. This CDR3 is 14 amino acids long. Germline lookup yields CDR1 MNHEY and CDR2 SVGAGI. CDR3 protein: CASREPGGGVGYTF. CDR3 DNA sequence: TGTGCCAGCAGAGAGCCCGGGGGAGGAGTTGGCTACACCTTC.

The V and J genes are TRBV2 and TRBJ2-3, with 9 nucleotides matching TRBD1. The CDR3 covers 15 residues. With 7 bases clipped from V and 2 bases from J, the junction kept 7 bases outside the gene matches. Per the germline V gene, CDR1 is SNHLY and CDR2 is FYNNEI. CDR3 nucleotide sequence: TGTGCCAGCATCGGGACAGGGCAATACACAGATACGCAGTATTTT. Protein sequence: CASIGTGQYTDTQYF.

The chain employs TRBV4-1 and TRBJ2-1, with a tentative D call TRBD2 (7 bases). This CDR3 spans 15 amino acids. CDR1 and CDR2 (germline): MGHRA, YSYEKL. The germline V and J ends were trimmed by 6 bases and 4 bases, with 16 bases remaining between them. The CDR3 loop is CASSPTGGAYNEQFF. The CDR3 nucleotides read TGCGCCAGCAGTCCGACGGGGGGCGCTTACAATGAGCAGTTCTTC.

The chain joins TRBV18 to TRBJ1-1; 8 bases line up with TRBD1. V was pared by 5 bases and J by 5 bases, with 7 bases of the junction left unmatched. The CDR3 runs to 14 residues. CDR1 is KGHSH, CDR2 LQKENI, per germline. The CDR3 is CASSWKTGETEAFF. The CDR3 bases are TGTGCCAGCTCATGGAAGACAGGGGAGACTGAAGCTTTCTTT.

The chain combines TRBV27 with TRBJ2-1; 7 bases line up with TRBD2. The CDR3 contains 14 residues. Germline CDR1 reads MNHEY; CDR2 reads SMNVEV (reference sequence). The ends lost 5 bases at V and 8 bases at J; junction bases unmatched: 9. The CDR3 DNA is TGTGCCAGCAGTGGGGGGGACGAAGTAGATGAGCAGTTCTTC. Translated, it gives CASSGGDEVDEQFF.

J is TRBJ1-1 and V is TRBV24-1, with a possible D match to TRBD1 (5 bases). Germline CDR1 is KGHDR and CDR2 is SFDVKD. This CDR3 spans 14 amino acids. The V end lost 6 bases, the J end lost 4 bases, and 14 bases lay between the germline ends. DNA for the CDR3: TGTGCCACCAGTTCTGGCGGGGGGGTCACTGAAGCTTTCTTT. It yields the protein CATSSGGGVTEAFF.

The chain uses TRBV11-2 and TRBJ1-3; D gene uncertain. The CDR3 covers 12 residues. CDR1 and CDR2 from the germline V gene are SGHAT and FQNNGV. V was cut by 5 bases and J by 4 bases, with 6 bases left in between. CDR3 bases: TGTGCCAGCAGCCTGCAGGGAAACACCATATATTTT. Its protein product is CASSLQGNTIYF.

This clone came up a few times. The V gene is TRBV10-1, the J gene TRBJ2-1, with D unresolved. The CDR3 covers 17 residues. Germline values: CDR1 WNHNN, CDR2 SYGVQD (reference sequence). V was trimmed by 0 bases and J by 6 bases, leaving 18 bases between them. The CDR3 coding sequence is TGCGCCAGCAGTGAGTCGAATATACTAATGCCCGGCAATGAGCAGTTCTTC. Translated: CASSESNILMPGNEQFF.

The genes are TRBV7-2 and TRBJ2-1; 9 positions match TRBD2. Germline assignment: CDR1 SGHTA and CDR2 FQGNSA. The CDR3 runs 15 residues. J gave up 7 bases and V 5 bases, and 9 bases lay outside the gene matches. This CDR3 is CASSPRAGGGNEQFF. CDR3 in DNA: TGTGCCAGCAGCCCAAGGGCGGGAGGGGGTAATGAGCAGTTCTTC.

The chain uses TRBV10-3 and TRBJ1-2; 7 nucleotides line up with TRBD1. From germline, CDR1 is ENHRY and CDR2 SYGVKD. CDR3 length: 15 amino acids. V lost 5 bases to trimming and J lost 1 base; unmatched junction nucleotides: 7. CDR3 DNA: TGTGCCATCAGTCGCACCGGGACAGATAACTATGGCTACACCTTC. It encodes CAISRTGTDNYGYTF.

The CDR3 DNA sequence: TGTGCCAGCAGCTTGTTGAGCGGGACCTACAATGAGCAGTTCTTC. Translated, it gives CASSLLSGTYNEQFF. The chain couples TRBV5-6 to TRBJ2-1, with TRBD2 matching over 7 bases. CDR1 is SGHDT, CDR2 YYEEEE, per germline. This CDR3 contains 15 residues. The junction had 3 bases not matched to a gene; V was cut back by 1 base and J by 2 bases.

The chain recombines TRBV5-4 with TRBJ2-2; 8 bases map to TRBD1. Unmatched junction bases numbered 6, after V lost 4 bases and J lost 7 bases. The CDR3 spans 14 residues. Germline CDR1 reads SGHNT; CDR2 reads YYREEE (reference sequence). For the CDR3, the DNA is TGTGCCAGCAGCCGACAGGGGAATATCGGGGAGCTGTTTTTT. Translating it yields CASSRQGNIGELFF.

The chain is built from TRBV6-4 and TRBJ2-3, with 11 bases aligning to TRBD2. CDR1 is MRHNA and CDR2 is SNTAGT in the germline V gene. The V and J ends lost 5 bases and 3 bases, in that order; junction bases with no gene match: 4. The CDR3 spans 15 residues. CDR3 sequence (DNA): TGTGCCAGCAGTTGGCTAGCGGGAGGTACAGATACGCAGTATTTT. Its protein product is CASSWLAGGTDTQYF.

The chain links TRBV30 to TRBJ1-2; tentatively, D is TRBD1 (5 bases). The length of the CDR3 is 10 residues. V was pared by 7 bases and J by 4 bases, with 7 bases between. The germline V gene has CDR1 GTSNPN and CDR2 SVGIG (reference sequence). The CDR3 bases are TGTGCCTATGACAGCTATGGCTACACCTTC. It yields the protein CAYDSYGYTF.